This T cell receptor (beta chain) was found in a study of blood T cell repertoires in COVID-19. CDR1 and CDR2 (germline): SGHNT, YENEEA. CDR3 length: 17 residues. Trimming took 1 base from V and 5 from J; bases not matched to a gene: 11. Per the original data handling: Reference gene primer amplification yielded estimated nucleated cell counts. TCRdb's table, derived via immunoSEQ multiplex PCR, lists solely in-frame clones and lacks some. That table furnishes V, J and clone size, whereas the DNA furnished D and trimming. The sample holds approximately 150,000 clones, roughly 81% seen once. Self-reported history from a screening survey and questionnaire set each donor's cohort.

This chain uses TRBV11-3 with TRBJ2-5; the match to TRBD2 covers 9 bases. The TCR was taken from a woman aged 45-59 years with acute COVID-19. Sequencing was carried out using PBMCs or T cells enriched from blood (not recorded which). The CDR3 nucleotides are TGTGCCAGCAGCTTAGGTGTAGCGGGAGAGTTGTATGAGACCCAGTACTTC. This translates into CASSLGVAGELYETQYF. Full variable domain (outside the CDR3, taken from reference TRBV11-3 and TRBJ2-5): EAGVVQSPRYKIIEKKQPVAFWCNPISGHNTLYWYLQNLGQGPELLIRYENEEAVDDSQLPKDRFSAERLKGVDSTLKIQPAELGDSAVYLCASSLGVAGELYETQYFGPGTRLLVL.